This TCR beta chain was documented in a study of T cell changes during pregnancy in multiple sclerosis. This clone occurred a few times. Measured with immunoSEQ multiplex PCR; TCRdb has only the in-frame clones, and not every one. The profile shows tens of thousands of clones, roughly 92% of them singletons. This CDR3 contains 12 residues. Deletions cut 4 bases from V and 6 bases from J, with 13 bases between. Germline CDR1 is SQVTM and CDR2 is ANQGSEA. This sequence originates from a female donor with multiple sclerosis, enrolled in a pregnancy study. The sample consisted of CD4+ T cells from peripheral blood mononuclear cells, taken after pregnancy. V is TRBV29-1 and J is TRBJ2-7; a possible D gene is TRBD2 (6 bases). CDR3 nucleotide sequence: TGCAGCGTTGCCCTAGCGCTGGGCGAGCAGTACTTC. Amino acids: CSVALALGEQYF.